This T cell receptor (beta chain) was identified during a study of cytomegalovirus exposure and HLA in healthy donors. About this clone: At one end the junction does not follow the germline gene, possibly because of a read error.

The germline V gene encodes CDR1 SSHAT and CDR2 FNYEAQ (reference sequence). The CDR3 runs 15 residues. The PCR ran on 60 Vbeta and 13 Jbeta primers. The table came from immunoSEQ multiplex PCR; TCRdb's copy has only in-frame clones and leaves some out. The sample carries 60,000 to 75,000 clones, about 74% recorded once. The rearrangement links TRBV7-7 to TRBJ2-5; 9 bases line up with TRBD2. Sequencing was done on a sample of PBMCs. The receptor was isolated from a woman aged 55 to 70 in good health and CMV-seropositive. As DNA, the CDR3 is TGTGCTAGCAGTCCAGCGGGAGGCGGGGAGGAGACCCAGTACTTC. Amino acid sequence: CASSPAGGGEETQYF.